This T cell receptor (beta chain) was captured in a study of CXCR3-negative and CXCR3-positive naive CD8 T cells. General observations from the study: TRB CDR3 properties served as the basis for inferring TCR strength, and surface CD5 was comparable between naive subsets.

Details on this clonotype: Its antigen is unknown.

The CDR3 is 13 amino acids. The V gene's germline CDR1 is SGHAT and CDR2 FQNNGV. Definition of naive CD8+ T cells rested on a CD45RO-CCR7+CD27+CD95- profile. The method, 5' RACE with UMI labels, was used to prepare the TRB cDNA libraries. Following a re-call of the 5' RACE reads, TCRdb has one entry per CDR3 protein and lacks DNA. The sample includes roughly 100,000 distinct CDR3 sequences. The sample comprised naive CXCR3- CD8+ T cells from blood. Subset meaning: CD45RO-CCR7+CD27+CD95- naive CD8+ T cells lacking CXCR3 (TNR3-). This clonotype was sampled from a human donor in good health. Some clones in this sample may be carry-over from other donors' samples. The gene calls are TRBV11-2 and TRBJ2-5; checking the TCRdb D call of TRBD1 is not possible without DNA. CDR3 sequence reads: CASSRTSTETQYF.